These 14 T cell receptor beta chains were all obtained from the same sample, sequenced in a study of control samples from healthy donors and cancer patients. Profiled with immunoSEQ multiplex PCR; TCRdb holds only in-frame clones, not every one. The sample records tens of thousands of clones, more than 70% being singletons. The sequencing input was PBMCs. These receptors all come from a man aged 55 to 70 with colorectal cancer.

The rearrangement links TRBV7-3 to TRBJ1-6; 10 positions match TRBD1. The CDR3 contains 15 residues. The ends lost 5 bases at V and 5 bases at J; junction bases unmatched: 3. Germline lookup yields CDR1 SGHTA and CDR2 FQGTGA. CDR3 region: CASSLGQGNNSPLHF. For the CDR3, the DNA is TGTGCCAGCAGCCTGGGACAGGGGAATAATTCACCCCTCCACTTT.

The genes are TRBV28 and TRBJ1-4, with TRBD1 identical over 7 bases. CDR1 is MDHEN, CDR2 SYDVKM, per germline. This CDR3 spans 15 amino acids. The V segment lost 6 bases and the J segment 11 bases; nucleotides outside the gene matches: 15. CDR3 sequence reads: CASSTRGKGALKLFF. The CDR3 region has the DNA TGTGCCAGCAGCACCAGGGGGAAGGGGGCGCTGAAACTGTTTTTT.

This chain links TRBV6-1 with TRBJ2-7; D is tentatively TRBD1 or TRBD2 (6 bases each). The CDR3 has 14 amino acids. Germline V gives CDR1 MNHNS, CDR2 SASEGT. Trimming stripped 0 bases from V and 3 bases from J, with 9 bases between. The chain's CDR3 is CASSEAGGLYEQYF. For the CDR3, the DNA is TGTGCCAGCAGTGAAGCGGGGGGCCTCTACGAGCAGTACTTC.

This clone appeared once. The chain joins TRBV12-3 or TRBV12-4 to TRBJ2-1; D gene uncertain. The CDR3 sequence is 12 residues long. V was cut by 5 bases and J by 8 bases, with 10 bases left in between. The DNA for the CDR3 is TGTGCCAGCAGTCCCCCCTCGGATGAGCAGTTCTTC. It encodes CASSPPSDEQFF.

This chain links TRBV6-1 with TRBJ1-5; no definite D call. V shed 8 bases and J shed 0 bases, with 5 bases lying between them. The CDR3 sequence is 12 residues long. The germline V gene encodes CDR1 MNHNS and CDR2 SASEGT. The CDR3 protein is CASGSSNQPQHF. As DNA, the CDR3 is TGTGCCAGCGGTTCTAGCAATCAGCCCCAGCATTTT.

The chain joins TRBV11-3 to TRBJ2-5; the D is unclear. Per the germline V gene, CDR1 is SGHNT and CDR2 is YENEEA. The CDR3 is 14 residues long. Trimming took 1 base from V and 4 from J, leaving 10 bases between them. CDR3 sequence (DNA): TGTGCCAGCAGCTTAGCGGGTGGCGGAGAGACCCAGTACTTC. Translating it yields CASSLAGGGETQYF. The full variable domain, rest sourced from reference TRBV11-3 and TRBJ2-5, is EAGVVQSPRYKIIEKKQPVAFWCNPISGHNTLYWYLQNLGQGPELLIRYENEEAVDDSQLPKDRFSAERLKGVDSTLKIQPAELGDSAVYLCASSLAGGGETQYFGPGTRLLVL.

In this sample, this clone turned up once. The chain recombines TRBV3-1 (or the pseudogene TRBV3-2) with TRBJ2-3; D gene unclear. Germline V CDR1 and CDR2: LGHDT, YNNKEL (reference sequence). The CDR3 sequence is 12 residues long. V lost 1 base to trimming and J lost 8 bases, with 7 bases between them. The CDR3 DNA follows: TGTGCCAGCAGCCAAGGTTTGGGTACGCAGTATTTT. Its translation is CASSQGLGTQYF.

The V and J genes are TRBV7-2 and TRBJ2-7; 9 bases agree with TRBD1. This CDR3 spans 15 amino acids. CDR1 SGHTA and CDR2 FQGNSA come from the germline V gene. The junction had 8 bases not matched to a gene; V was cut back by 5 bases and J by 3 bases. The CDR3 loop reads CASSPTGGAYYEQYF. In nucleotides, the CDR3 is TGTGCCAGCAGCCCTACAGGGGGCGCGTACTACGAGCAGTACTTC.

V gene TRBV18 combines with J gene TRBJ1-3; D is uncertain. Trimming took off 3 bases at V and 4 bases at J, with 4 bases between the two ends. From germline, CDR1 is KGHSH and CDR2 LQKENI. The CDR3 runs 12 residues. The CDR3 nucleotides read TGTGCCAGCTCACCCGAGGGAAACACCATATATTTT. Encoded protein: CASSPEGNTIYF.

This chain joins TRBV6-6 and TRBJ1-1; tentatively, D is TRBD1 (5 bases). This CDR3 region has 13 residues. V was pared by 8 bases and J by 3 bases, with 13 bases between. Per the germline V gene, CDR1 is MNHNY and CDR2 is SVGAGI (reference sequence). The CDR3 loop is CASEGRGDTEAFF. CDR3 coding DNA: TGTGCCAGCGAGGGGCGGGGAGACACTGAAGCTTTCTTT.

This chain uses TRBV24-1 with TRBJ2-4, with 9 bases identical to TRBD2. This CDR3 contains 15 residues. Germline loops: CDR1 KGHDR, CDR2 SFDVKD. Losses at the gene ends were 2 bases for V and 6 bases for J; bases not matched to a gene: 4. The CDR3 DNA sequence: TGTGCCACCAGTGATTGGAATAGCGGGGGAAACATTCAGTACTTC. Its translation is CATSDWNSGGNIQYF.

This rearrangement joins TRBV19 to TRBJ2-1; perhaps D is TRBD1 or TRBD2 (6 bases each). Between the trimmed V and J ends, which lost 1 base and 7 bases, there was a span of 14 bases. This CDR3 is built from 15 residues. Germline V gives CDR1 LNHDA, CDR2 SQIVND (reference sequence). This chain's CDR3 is CASSIGGAVRNEQFF. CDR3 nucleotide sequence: TGTGCCAGTAGTATAGGGGGGGCCGTGAGGAATGAGCAGTTCTTC.

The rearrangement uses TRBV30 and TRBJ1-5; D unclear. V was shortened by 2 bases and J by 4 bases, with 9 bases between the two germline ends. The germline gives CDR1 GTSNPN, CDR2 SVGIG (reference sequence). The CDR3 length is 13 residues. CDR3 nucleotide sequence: TGTGCCTGGAGTCGTGGGGTTAATCAGCCCCAGCATTTT. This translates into CAWSRGVNQPQHF. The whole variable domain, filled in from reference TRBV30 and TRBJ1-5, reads SQTIHQWPATLVQPVGSPLSLECTVEGTSNPNLYWYRQAAGRGLQLLFYSVGIGQISSEVPQNLSASRPQDRQFILSSKKLLLSDSGFYLCAWSRGVNQPQHFGDGTRLSIL.

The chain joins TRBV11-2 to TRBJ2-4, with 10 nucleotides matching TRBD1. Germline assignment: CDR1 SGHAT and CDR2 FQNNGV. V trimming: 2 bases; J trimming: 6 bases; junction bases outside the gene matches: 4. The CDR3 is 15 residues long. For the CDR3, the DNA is TGTGCCAGCAGCTTAATGGGACAGGGGTCAAACATTCAGTACTTC. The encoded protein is CASSLMGQGSNIQYF.